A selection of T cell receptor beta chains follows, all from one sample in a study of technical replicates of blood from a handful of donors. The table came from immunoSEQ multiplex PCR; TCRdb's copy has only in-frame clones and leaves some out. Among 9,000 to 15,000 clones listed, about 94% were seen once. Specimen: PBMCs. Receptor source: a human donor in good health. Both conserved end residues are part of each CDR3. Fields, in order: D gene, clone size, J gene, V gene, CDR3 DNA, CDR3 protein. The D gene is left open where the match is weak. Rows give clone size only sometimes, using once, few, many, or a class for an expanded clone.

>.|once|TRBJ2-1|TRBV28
TGTGCCACCACAGGGGGGGGGCGGGAGTCAAATGAGCAGTTCTTC
CATTGGGRESNEQFF
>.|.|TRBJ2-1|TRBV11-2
TGTGCCAGCAGCTTAGGTGGGAGGAGCAATGAGCAGTTCTTC
CASSLGGRSNEQFF
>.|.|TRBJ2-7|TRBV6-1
TGTGCCAGCAGTTCTGACAGATACTCCTACGAGCAGTACTTC
CASSSDRYSYEQYF
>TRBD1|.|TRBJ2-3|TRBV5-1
TGCGCCAGCAGCTTTGCCGGGACAGGGGAGGCAGATACGCAGTATTTT
CASSFAGTGEADTQYF
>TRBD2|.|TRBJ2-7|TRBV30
TGTGCCTGGAGCTCCCTGGGGCGGGAGCCCCTCTACGAGCAGTACTTC
CAWSSLGREPLYEQYF
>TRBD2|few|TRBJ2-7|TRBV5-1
TGCGCCAGCAGCTTACTAGCGGGCCCAAACGAGCAGTACTTC
CASSLLAGPNEQYF
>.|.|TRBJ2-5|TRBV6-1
TGTGCCAGCAACACCCGGGACACCCAAGAGACCCAGTACTTC
CASNTRDTQETQYF
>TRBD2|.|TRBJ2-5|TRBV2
TGTGCCAGCCCGGGGGGGGGTGAAGAGACCCAGTACTTC
CASPGGGEETQYF
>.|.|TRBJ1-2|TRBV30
TGTGCCTGGACGGGGTTCCATGGCTACACCTTC
CAWTGFHGYTF
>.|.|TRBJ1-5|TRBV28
TGTGCCAGTTCGAGGGATCAGCCCCAGCATTTT
CASSRDQPQHF
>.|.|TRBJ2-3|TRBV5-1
TGCGCCAGCAGCCCTTTCGGCGGGAGCACAGATACGCAGTATTTT
CASSPFGGSTDTQYF
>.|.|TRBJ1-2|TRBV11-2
TGTGCCAGCAGCTTAGGAACTGATGGCTACACCTTC
CASSLGTDGYTF
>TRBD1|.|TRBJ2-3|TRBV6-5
TGTGCCAGCAGAGGGACAGGCCTCGAAGGTACGCAGTATTTT
CASRGTGLEGTQYF
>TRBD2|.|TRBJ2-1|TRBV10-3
TGTGCCATCAGTGAGCGGGAGACTAGCGGGAGCTCCTACAATGAGCAGTTCTTC
CAISERETSGSSYNEQFF
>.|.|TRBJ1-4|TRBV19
TGTGCCAGTAGCGCGACAGTAGCTAATGAAAAACTGTTTTTT
CASSATVANEKLFF
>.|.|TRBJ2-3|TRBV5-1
TGCGCCAGCAGCTTGAGGCCTAGCGGAGGGGGGGCAGATACGCAGTATTTT
CASSLRPSGGGADTQYF
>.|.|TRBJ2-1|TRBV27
TGTGCCAGTTGTAGGTTGGACAGTAACTACAATGAGCAGTTCTTC
CASCRLDSNYNEQFF